The clone carrying this T cell receptor (beta chain) was found many times. Its specificity is not known. This specimen belongs to a study of regulatory T cells in long-lasting Graves disease. Study background: Patients with persistent Graves' disease had over 5 years of antithyroid drugs and persistent TSH receptor antibodies.

CDR3 regions were amplified by Arm-PCR using iRepertoire HTBI primers to build TCR beta libraries. TCRdb called the multiplex PCR reads again in MiXCR, with one record for every CDR3 protein. The sample contains some 300,000 distinct CDR3 sequences, approximately 20% of which appear only once. Time point noted: persistent/refractory GD, antithyroid drugs over 5 years with positive TRAb. Researchers made the TCR library from RNA that was extracted from PBMCs. Study results and caveats: Newly diagnosed disease favored TRBV20-1 and TRBJ2-1 over persistent disease. Persistent Graves' cases showed lower TCR diversity than newly diagnosed cases.

CDR3 length equals 13 residues. Germline CDR1 is SGHTA and CDR2 is FQGNSA. Trimming took 0 bases from V and 8 from J, leaving 10 bases between them. The chain employs TRBV7-2 and TRBJ1-2, with unresolved D. The receptor's source is a female donor with Graves disease. Sequences were derived from peripheral blood mononuclear cells (PBMCs), sampled when the disease was refractory, from a patient treated with antithyroid drugs. As DNA, the CDR3 is TGTGCCAGCAGCTTAGCCTCCGTTGAAGGCTACACCTTC. It encodes CASSLASVEGYTF. The entire variable domain, with the rest obtained from reference TRBV7-2 and TRBJ1-2, is as follows: GAGVSQSPSNKVTEKGKDVELRCDPISGHTALYWYRQSLGQGLEFLIYFQGNSAPDKSGLPSDRFSAERTGGSVSTLTIQRTQQEDSAVYLCASSLASVEGYTFGSGTRLTVV.